This TCR beta chain came from a study of cytomegalovirus exposure and HLA in healthy donors. Study background: The same platform was used for the 90 to 150 validation repertoires as for the 650 to 800 first-cohort repertoires, as reported in a later analysis.

The CDR3 totals 13 residues. Germline CDR1 MNHEY, CDR2 SMNVEV (reference sequence). V was shortened by 5 bases and J by 1 base, with 5 bases between the two germline ends. In the case of this clone: Its antigen is unknown.

Study-wide points: TCR clusters originating in the first cohort tended to co-occur in the 120 validation repertoires, according to a later analysis. Listed as cytomegalovirus-associated were 150 or so TCR beta chains. Specificity for CMV antigens was confirmed in vitro for a few of the CMV-associated chains.

Method: immunoSEQ multiplex PCR; TCRdb's copy keeps in-frame clones and lacks some. The sample has about 160,000 clones, more than 75% seen once; the top ten hold 2.5% to 3%. The chain carries TRBV27 and TRBJ2-2; D gene unclear. The source is a man younger than 35 in good health and CMV-seronegative. The sample taken for sequencing was PBMCs. CDR3 in amino acids: CASSPQNTGELFF. The CDR3 DNA sequence: TGTGCCAGCAGTCCCCAGAACACCGGGGAGCTGTTTTTT.